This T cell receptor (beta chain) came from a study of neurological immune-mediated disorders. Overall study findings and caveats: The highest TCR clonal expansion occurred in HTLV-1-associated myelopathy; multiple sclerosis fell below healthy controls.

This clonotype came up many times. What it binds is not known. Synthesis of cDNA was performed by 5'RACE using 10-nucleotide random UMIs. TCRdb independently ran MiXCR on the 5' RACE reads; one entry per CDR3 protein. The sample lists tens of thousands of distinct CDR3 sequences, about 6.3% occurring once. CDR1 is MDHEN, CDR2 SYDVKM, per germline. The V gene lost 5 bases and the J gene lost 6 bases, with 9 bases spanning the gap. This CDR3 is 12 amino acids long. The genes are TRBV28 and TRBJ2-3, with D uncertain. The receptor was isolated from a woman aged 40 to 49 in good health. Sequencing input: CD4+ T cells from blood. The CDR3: CASSTRRDTQYF. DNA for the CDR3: TGTGCCAGCAGTACCCGTAGGGATACGCAGTATTTT. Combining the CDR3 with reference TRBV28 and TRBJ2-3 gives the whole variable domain DVKVTQSSRYLVKRTGEKVFLECVQDMDHENMFWYRQDPGLGLRLIYFSYDVKMKEKGDIPEGYSVSREKKERFSLILESASTNQTSMYLCASSTRRDTQYFGPGTRLTVL.